This T cell receptor beta chain appears in the sequencing data of a study of glioma-infiltrating T cells (dated by TCRdb to between 2015 and 2016). Broadly, across the study: TCR alpha- and beta-chain repertoires were sequenced from glioma tissue, non-neoplastic brain tissue and matched peripheral blood mononuclear cells. Three low-grade glioma patients, roughly eight primary glioblastoma patients and three non-glioma patients contributing non-neoplastic brain tissue were included in the paired cohort. To measure how far tissue and blood T-cell populations diverged, each tissue-infiltrating repertoire was compared against the peripheral blood repertoire of the same patient. Broad study findings and their caveats: Group comparisons were based on small numbers of patients: three non-neoplastic, three low-grade glioma and roughly 8 glioblastoma patients. Only a very small number of CDR3 sequences turned up in both tissue and blood, a result put down to high CDR3 diversity combined with limited sampling. VJ-independent divergence between tissue and blood was lower than expected in non-neoplastic patients but higher than expected in all gliomas, particularly low-grade gliomas.

The iRepertoire nested amplicon-rescue multiplex PCR (arm-PCR) platform was used to amplify TCR alpha and beta CDR3 regions from RNA. The input for one-step reverse transcription and amplification was roughly 100-450 ng of either tissue mRNA or PBMC total RNA. Following bead purification, Illumina adapters were added by a secondary multiplex PCR, and the libraries were gel-purified between 200 and 400 bp. The libraries contained internal 6-nucleotide barcodes that were used for demultiplexing. Sequencing of the libraries was done on an Illumina MiSeq using 2x220 or 2x250 nucleotide paired-end reads. The original pipeline was this. Paired reads were merged with FLASH 1.2.11 and aligned to the GRCh37 human genome with BWA-MEM before extracting TRA and TRB reads. An IMGT-derived reference of cassette sequences and CDR3 motifs, with pseudogenes included, was used for V and J assignment. Reads were translated in three frames, and productive CDR3s were defined as those with a C...FGXG motif and no stop codons. Clonotypes were defined as unique combinations of V-J cassette pair and CDR3 amino acid sequence. Reads were filtered by Hamming distance, thresholded by each sample's sequence error rate in mapped regions. In-frame beta chains were kept once TCRdb had trimmed the public reads at Q25 with fastp and called clones with MiXCR. Rows with one shared CDR3 protein collapse into an entry with the most common genes and DNA. These V and J calls rely on TCRdb rather than the paper's analysis. Here the sample has roughly 200,000 distinct CDR3 sequences; more than 30% occur a single time. Roughly a fifth of the sample is taken by the ten largest.

Including the terminal cysteine and phenylalanine, the CDR3 comprises 16 residues. This entry keeps only the CDR3 DNA: 48 bases, framed from base 1. From V the trimming removes 3 bases and from J it removes 0 bases, while the gene matches leave 3 bases of the junction unaccounted for. The germline V gene supplies CDR1 MGHRA and CDR2 YSYEKL. This clonotype was counted at least ten times. There is no known antigen for this receptor. No clone much larger than this one lies a single base away; base qualities are absent. The clonotype originates from a human donor with low-grade glioma or glioblastoma, undergoing nonglioma brain surgery, or in good health (not recorded which). Sequencing was performed on glioma tissue, nonneoplastic brain tissue, or PBMCs (not recorded which). The V and J segments used are TRBV4-1 and TRBJ2-3; 10 central bases correspond to TRBD2. The CDR3 region has the sequence CASSQLLAGSTDTQYF. The sequence in DNA is TGCGCCAGCAGCCAGCTACTAGCGGGAAGCACAGATACGCAGTATTTT.